This is a list of T cell receptor beta chains from one sample in a study of shared clonotypes between healthy human individuals. The repertoire was sequenced with immunoSEQ multiplex PCR; TCRdb's copy has only in-frame clones and lacks some. The sample yields about 980,000 clones, approximately 80% seen once. The source material was memory CD4+ T cells sorted from blood. The receptors come from a man between 18 and 29 years old in good health. The CDR3 runs from the conserved cysteine through the conserved F or W. Each record gives: J gene, clone size, V gene, CDR3 length, D gene, CDR3 DNA, CDR3 protein. D genes are given only for firm matches. Some rows mark clone size as missing; the rest say once, few, many or name a class of expanded clone.

J: TRBJ2-2
size: NA
V: TRBV4-1
length: 18
D: TRBD2
DNA: TGCGCCAGCAGCCAAGAGGGAGCGGGGGGGCCGAACACCGGGGAGCTGTTTTTT
CDR3: CASSQEGAGGPNTGELFF

J: TRBJ1-1
size: NA
V: TRBV7-8
length: 12
D: NA
DNA: TGTGCCAGCAGCTTAGACCTTGGGGAAGCTTTCTTT
CDR3: CASSLDLGEAFF

J: TRBJ2-2
size: NA
V: TRBV7-6
length: 16
D: TRBD1
DNA: TGTGCCAGCAGCCTCAGGGACAGTTCGAACACCGGGGAGCTGTTTTTT
CDR3: CASSLRDSSNTGELFF

J: TRBJ2-1
size: NA
V: TRBV7-2
length: 15
D: TRBD2
DNA: TGTGCCAGCAGCTTTAGCGGGAGTGCGGGGGATGAGCAGTTCTTC
CDR3: CASSFSGSAGDEQFF

J: TRBJ2-5
size: NA
V: TRBV10-1
length: 16
D: NA
DNA: TGCGCCAGCAGTGAGGTAGCTGCCCACTTCCAAGAGACCCAGTACTTC
CDR3: CASSEVAAHFQETQYF

J: TRBJ2-1
size: NA
V: TRBV11-3
length: 17
D: TRBD1
DNA: TGTGCCAGCAGCTTAGGGGAACAGGGGGCGGCCTACAATGAGCAGTTCTTC
CDR3: CASSLGEQGAAYNEQFF

J: TRBJ1-5
size: NA
V: TRBV19
length: 14
D: NA
DNA: TGTGCCAGTACTGTTCAGGGGAGCAATCAGCCCCAGCATTTT
CDR3: CASTVQGSNQPQHF

J: TRBJ2-4
size: NA
V: TRBV5-1
length: 20
D: TRBD2
DNA: TGCGCCAGCAGCAGATTGGGACTAGCGGAGACCATCGTAGCCAAAAACATTCAGTACTTC
CDR3: CASSRLGLAETIVAKNIQYF

J: TRBJ1-1
size: many
V: TRBV5-1
length: 15
D: NA
DNA: TGCGCCAGCAGCGAGGGCGTTAACGGGAACACTGAAGCTTTCTTT
CDR3: CASSEGVNGNTEAFF

J: TRBJ2-3
size: NA
V: TRBV29-1
length: 13
D: NA
DNA: TGCAGCGTTGACCAGGGGTCGACAGATACGCAGTATTTT
CDR3: CSVDQGSTDTQYF

J: TRBJ2-3
size: NA
V: TRBV28
length: 12
D: NA
DNA: TGTGCCAGCAGTTCTGGCACAGATACGCAGTATTTT
CDR3: CASSSGTDTQYF

J: TRBJ2-2
size: few
V: TRBV30
length: 13
D: TRBD1
DNA: TGTGCCTGGAGGGGACAGGTGTCCGGGGAGCTGTTTTTT
CDR3: CAWRGQVSGELFF

J: TRBJ1-2
size: NA
V: TRBV4-1
length: 17
D: TRBD1
DNA: TGCGCCAGCAGCCAAGATCGGGCCGCAGGGGGCGCGGGTGGCTACACCTTC
CDR3: CASSQDRAAGGAGGYTF

J: TRBJ2-7
size: NA
V: TRBV5-1
length: 14
D: NA
DNA: TGCGCCAGCAGGCGCCGGGACGGACTATACGAGCAGTACTTC
CDR3: CASRRRDGLYEQYF

J: TRBJ2-3
size: NA
V: TRBV7-8
length: 13
D: NA
DNA: TGTGCCACCACGGCTCTTTTCACAGATACGCAGTATTTT
CDR3: CATTALFTDTQYF

J: TRBJ1-1
size: NA
V: TRBV2
length: 16
D: NA
DNA: TGTGCCAGCAGTGACAAATCGCCCCAAATGAACACTGAAGCTTTCTTT
CDR3: CASSDKSPQMNTEAFF

J: TRBJ1-5
size: once
V: TRBV7-2
length: 14
D: NA
DNA: TGTGCCAGCAGCTTCGGGGTATCGGGACAGCCCCAGCATTTT
CDR3: CASSFGVSGQPQHF

J: TRBJ2-2
size: NA
V: TRBV11-2
length: 16
D: TRBD2
DNA: TGTGCCAGCAGCCCGGGGACTATAGGTGGGACCGGGGAGCTGTTTTTT
CDR3: CASSPGTIGGTGELFF

J: TRBJ1-5
size: many
V: TRBV6-1
length: 13
D: NA
DNA: TGTGCCAGCAGTGAAGCTGGCAATCAGCCCCAGCATTTT
CDR3: CASSEAGNQPQHF

J: TRBJ2-3
size: NA
V: TRBV11-3
length: 11
D: NA
DNA: TGTGCCAGCAGCCCCGGCGATACGCAGTATTTT
CDR3: CASSPGDTQYF

J: TRBJ2-2
size: few
V: TRBV9
length: 14
D: NA
DNA: TGTGCCAGCAGCGTATCTCCTAACACCGGGGAGCTGTTTTTT
CDR3: CASSVSPNTGELFF

J: TRBJ2-7
size: NA
V: TRBV29-1
length: 13
D: NA
DNA: TGCAGCGTTGTACTCGCAGGGACGACCGAGCAGTACTTC
CDR3: CSVVLAGTTEQYF

J: TRBJ2-2
size: many
V: TRBV30
length: 11
D: NA
DNA: TGTGCCTGGAAGGGCACCGGGGAGCTGTTTTTT
CDR3: CAWKGTGELFF

J: TRBJ2-7
size: NA
V: TRBV7-9
length: 15
D: NA
DNA: TGTGCCAGCAGCTTAGCGGGCGACCTATCCTACGAGCAGTACTTC
CDR3: CASSLAGDLSYEQYF

J: TRBJ1-4
size: NA
V: TRBV5-4
length: 16
D: TRBD1
DNA: TGTGCCAGCAGCTCCGCCCGACAGGGAGGGAATGAAAAACTGTTTTTT
CDR3: CASSSARQGGNEKLFF

J: TRBJ1-3
size: NA
V: TRBV5-1
length: 14
D: NA
DNA: TGCGCCAGCAGCTTGGGAGACTCTGGAAACACCATATATTTT
CDR3: CASSLGDSGNTIYF

J: TRBJ1-2
size: few
V: TRBV4-3
length: 14
D: NA
DNA: TGCGCCAGCAGCCAAGAGGGCCAAAAGGGTGGCTACACCTTC
CDR3: CASSQEGQKGGYTF

J: TRBJ1-3
size: NA
V: TRBV5-1
length: 15
D: NA
DNA: TGCGCCAGCAGCTCAGCAGGGGACGCTGGAAACACCATATATTTT
CDR3: CASSSAGDAGNTIYF

J: TRBJ1-5
size: NA
V: TRBV19
length: 18
D: NA
DNA: TGTGCCAGTAGTATGCAGGGAAATACGCGATCTACTAATCAGCCCCAGCATTTT
CDR3: CASSMQGNTRSTNQPQHF

J: TRBJ1-5
size: NA
V: TRBV7-8
length: 20
D: TRBD1
DNA: TGTGCCAGCAGCTTAGTATCGGGGACAGCGATTCGTAGTAGCAATCAGCCCCAGCATTTT
CDR3: CASSLVSGTAIRSSNQPQHF

J: TRBJ2-1
size: NA
V: TRBV6-1
length: 15
D: TRBD1
DNA: TGTGCCAGCAGTGACAGGGGGCTGCTGAGGGATGAGCAGTTCTTC
CDR3: CASSDRGLLRDEQFF

J: TRBJ2-5
size: NA
V: TRBV6-5
length: 13
D: NA
DNA: TGTGCCAGCAGTCCACCGGGGCAAGAGACCCAGTACTTC
CDR3: CASSPPGQETQYF

J: TRBJ1-1
size: few
V: TRBV5-1
length: 13
D: NA
DNA: TGCGCCAGCAGTATCCAACTCAACACTGAAGCTTTCTTT
CDR3: CASSIQLNTEAFF

J: TRBJ2-7
size: NA
V: TRBV29-1
length: 13
D: NA
DNA: TGCAGCGTTGAAGTACTAGGCGTCTACGAGCAGTACTTC
CDR3: CSVEVLGVYEQYF

J: TRBJ1-1
size: NA
V: TRBV10-3
length: 13
D: NA
DNA: TGTGCCATCAGTGAGTCGGGGGATCCCGAAGCTTTCTTT
CDR3: CAISESGDPEAFF

J: TRBJ2-1
size: NA
V: TRBV7-3
length: 19
D: NA
DNA: TGTGCCAGCAGCTCGCAGCAGGGCTTGATGACTAGCTCCTACAATGAGCAGTTCTTC
CDR3: CASSSQQGLMTSSYNEQFF

J: TRBJ1-1
size: NA
V: TRBV5-8
length: 13
D: NA
DNA: TGTGCCAGCAGCCTGCGTGTGGACACTGAAGCTTTCTTT
CDR3: CASSLRVDTEAFF

J: TRBJ2-3
size: NA
V: TRBV2
length: 16
D: NA
DNA: TGTGCCAGCAGTGTCATACGGGCAGATAGCACAGATACGCAGTATTTT
CDR3: CASSVIRADSTDTQYF

J: TRBJ1-1
size: few
V: TRBV6-6
length: 15
D: NA
DNA: TGTGCCAGCAGTTGGGGAGGGCAGGGAGGGACTGAAGCTTTCTTT
CDR3: CASSWGGQGGTEAFF

J: TRBJ1-1
size: NA
V: TRBV5-1
length: 12
D: TRBD1
DNA: TGCGCCAGCAAGAGGACAGGGGAAGAAGCTTTCTTT
CDR3: CASKRTGEEAFF

J: TRBJ2-1
size: few
V: TRBV7-8
length: 12
D: NA
DNA: TGTGCCAGCAGTCCAGCGATGAATGAGCAGTTCTTC
CDR3: CASSPAMNEQFF

J: TRBJ1-1
size: many
V: TRBV11-2
length: 15
D: NA
DNA: TGTGCCAGCAGCGTCCGGACGCTGGGCGCCACTGAAGCTTTCTTT
CDR3: CASSVRTLGATEAFF

J: TRBJ2-7
size: NA
V: TRBV19
length: 15
D: TRBD1
DNA: TGTGCCAGTAACTCCGGGACAGGGGGCAAAAACGAGCAGTACTTC
CDR3: CASNSGTGGKNEQYF

J: TRBJ1-2
size: NA
V: TRBV29-1
length: 15
D: NA
DNA: TGCAGCGTGACCCCGGGGGGCGCGGGTAACTATGGCTACACCTTC
CDR3: CSVTPGGAGNYGYTF

J: TRBJ2-1
size: NA
V: TRBV9
length: 12
D: NA
DNA: TGTGCCAGCAGCCTATACGAGAATGAGCAGTTCTTC
CDR3: CASSLYENEQFF

J: TRBJ2-1
size: NA
V: TRBV9
length: 15
D: TRBD1
DNA: TGTGCCAGCAGCGTAGAACAGGGGAAATACAATGAGCAGTTCTTC
CDR3: CASSVEQGKYNEQFF

J: TRBJ1-6
size: NA
V: TRBV6-6
length: 14
D: NA
DNA: TGTGCCAGCAGTTACGCGGGGTTTAATTCACCCCTCCACTTT
CDR3: CASSYAGFNSPLHF

J: TRBJ1-5
size: NA
V: TRBV28
length: 15
D: NA
DNA: TGTGCCAGCAGTTTAGGGGGAAACGGCAATCAGCCCCAGCATTTT
CDR3: CASSLGGNGNQPQHF

J: TRBJ1-1
size: NA
V: TRBV2
length: 12
D: NA
DNA: TGTGCCAGCACCATCTCGGGGACTGAAGCTTTCTTT
CDR3: CASTISGTEAFF

J: TRBJ2-1
size: NA
V: TRBV30
length: 14
D: NA
DNA: TGTGCCTGGAGTGTGCAGCCCTCCTACAATGAGCAGTTCTTC
CDR3: CAWSVQPSYNEQFF